This TCR beta chain was documented in a study of blood T cell repertoires in COVID-19. Study-wide context: Specimens from acute and convalescent COVID-19 originated in the United States, Italy and Spain. Sources were T cells, B-cell-depleted T cells, or PBMCs; the material itself was cDNA or gDNA.

The ends were cut back, 5 bases at V and 1 base at J, with 12 bases in the middle. CDR3 length: 15 amino acids. Germline CDR1 reads MNHEY; CDR2 reads SVGAGI. Ages ranged from about 18 to 90 years, with residence in about two dozen US areas. Original handling: Quantification of nucleated cells was approximated via reference gene primer amplification. TCRdb's copy holds only in-frame clones and misses some; the assay was immunoSEQ multiplex PCR. The V and J calls and clone size are taken from that table; D and trimming were inferred from the DNA. The profile shows about 320,000 clones, roughly 90% of them singletons.

The V and J genes are TRBV6-5 and TRBJ1-5, with a tentative D call TRBD1 (6 bases). The TCR sequence derives from a man in his sixties who had recovered from COVID-19. Sequencing input: PBMCs or T cells enriched from blood (not recorded which). The DNA for the CDR3 is TGTGCCAGCAGTCGTAACAGGGCCAGCAATCAGCCCCAGCATTTT. Translation gives CASSRNRASNQPQHF.